This T cell receptor beta chain originates from a study of T cell repertoires in cytomegalovirus infection. The V end lost 0 bases, the J end lost 0 bases, and 13 bases lay between the germline ends. This CDR3 is built from 17 residues. The germline gives CDR1 LGHNA, CDR2 YSLEER. A remark on this clonotype: The antigen is not known.

Using its own MiXCR run on the reads, TCRdb lists one record per CDR3 protein. The profile shows 750,000 to 950,000 distinct CDR3 sequences, 25% to 35% of them singletons. This clonotype originated in a human donor in good health (CMV status not recorded). Some clones in this sample may be carry-over from other donors' samples. V gene TRBV4-3 combines with J gene TRBJ2-3; no reliable D call. The sequencing used cultured CD8+ T cells from PBMCs, collected from culture after CMV antigen stimulation. CDR3 amino acids: CASSQEFLSRSTDTQYF. In DNA, the CDR3 is TGCGCCAGCAGCCAAGAGTTCCTCAGCAGAAGCACAGATACGCAGTATTTT.